The 11 T cell receptor beta chains below all came from one sample that was sequenced in a study of blood T cell repertoires in COVID-19. The method was immunoSEQ multiplex PCR; TCRdb's version includes in-frame clones alone and lacks a portion of them. The sample carries some 260,000 clones, 88% recorded once. Source material: peripheral blood. Receptor source: a middle-aged woman who had recovered from COVID-19.

Remarks on this clone: The same CDR3 also results from other DNA sequences found in this sample. The chain joins TRBV29-1 to TRBJ1-1; 7 bases align to TRBD1. This CDR3 region has 15 residues. V was clipped by 5 bases and J by 1 base; unmatched bases: 10. The germline gives CDR1 SQVTM, CDR2 ANQGSEA. CDR3 amino acids: CSVPGTGQANTEAFF. CDR3 DNA sequence: TGCAGCGTTCCCGGAACAGGACAGGCGAACACTGAAGCTTTCTTT.

The rearrangement links TRBV21-1 to TRBJ2-1; the table's D call, TRBD1, has no DNA check behind it. TRBV21-1 is labeled a pseudogene. The CDR3 consists of 13 residues. CDR3 residues: CASSTLTGIEQFF. CDR3 nucleotides: TGTGCCAGCAGCACCCTGACAGGTATTGAGCAGTTCTTC.

V is TRBV3-1 (or the pseudogene TRBV3-2) and J is TRBJ2-2; possibly TRBD2 for D (6 bases). Germline V gene lookup returns CDR1 LGHDT and CDR2 YNNKEL (reference sequence). With 4 bases removed from V and 5 bases from J, the gap between germline ends came to 11 bases. This CDR3 is 14 amino acids long. The CDR3 DNA reads TGTGCCAGCAGCCCAAGGCGGGGTACCGGGGAGCTGTTTTTT. This translates into CASSPRRGTGELFF.

The rearrangement uses TRBV10-3 and TRBJ2-5; TRBD2 is a possible D gene (5 bases). The CDR3 is made up of 16 amino acids. The V gene's germline CDR1 is ENHRY and CDR2 SYGVKD. V gave up 0 bases and J gave up 2 bases, with 13 bases separating them. CDR3 in DNA: TGTGCCATCAGTGAGTCGACACTAGTGCGGCAAGAGACCCAGTACTTC. Its translation: CAISESTLVRQETQYF.

This chain uses TRBV2 with TRBJ1-5; 9 bases are shared with TRBD1. The germline gives CDR1 SNHLY, CDR2 FYNNEI. This CDR3 is built from 15 residues. V shed 1 base, J shed 4 bases, and the junction held 2 bases outside the gene matches. CDR3 sequence (DNA): TGTGCCAGCAGTGAAGGGACAGGGGTTAATCAGCCCCAGCATTTT. Residues: CASSEGTGVNQPQHF. Full variable domain (missing parts from reference TRBV2 and TRBJ1-5): EPEVTQTPSHQVTQMGQEVILRCVPISNHLYFYWYRQILGQKVEFLVSFYNNEISEKSEIFDDQFSVERPDGSNFTLKIRSTKLEDSAMYFCASSEGTGVNQPQHFGDGTRLSIL.

The chain employs TRBV7-2 and TRBJ2-7; 7 bases are a match to TRBD2. The CDR3 runs 13 residues. V lost 2 bases, J lost 7 bases, and 5 bases stayed unmatched. Germline-derived CDR1 and CDR2 are SGHTA and FQGNSA. As DNA, the CDR3 is TGTGCCAGCAGCTTAAACCAAGCGGGGGAGCAGTACTTC. This translates into CASSLNQAGEQYF.

The chain links TRBV20-1 to TRBJ2-3; 12 nucleotides align to TRBD2. This CDR3 has 16 residues. Germline-derived CDR1 and CDR2 are DFQATT and SNEGSKA (reference sequence). With 6 bases clipped from V and 1 base from J, the junction kept 8 bases outside the gene matches. The CDR3 sequence: CSASSSGRGGTDTQYF. CDR3 nucleotide sequence: TGCAGTGCCAGTTCTAGCGGGAGGGGGGGCACAGATACGCAGTATTTT.

The gene calls are TRBV5-1 and TRBJ2-5; possible D gene TRBD1, 6 bases. The germline gives CDR1 SGHRS, CDR2 YFSETQ. The germline V and J ends were trimmed by 4 bases and 1 base, with 11 bases remaining between them. This CDR3 is built from 14 residues. As DNA, the CDR3 is TGCGCCAGCAGCCCAGGGGAGCGCCAAGAGACCCAGTACTTC. This sequence encodes CASSPGERQETQYF.

The chain carries TRBV6-5 and TRBJ1-6, with D uncertain. The germline CDR1 and CDR2 sequences are MNHEY and SVGAGI. CDR3 length equals 16 residues. The germline V and J ends were trimmed by 2 bases and 2 bases, with 10 bases remaining between them. Here the CDR3 reads CASSYRSTAYNSPLHF. DNA of the CDR3: TGTGCCAGCAGTTACCGAAGCACAGCCTATAATTCACCCCTCCACTTT.

The CDR3 DNA follows: TGCGCCAGCAGCCCCGCGGGATACGAGCAGTACGTC. It yields the protein CASSPAGYEQYV. The rearrangement joins TRBV5-1 to TRBJ2-7; perhaps TRBD2 as D (6 bases). This CDR3 has 12 amino acids. Germline V gene data show CDR1 as SGHRS and CDR2 as YFSETQ. Deletions cut 4 bases from V and 4 bases from J, with 9 bases between.

V and J are TRBV5-8 and TRBJ2-7, with TRBD2 as a possible D gene (6 bases). This CDR3 has 14 amino acids. V gave up 4 bases and J gave up 3 bases, with 14 bases separating them. CDR1 SGHTS and CDR2 YDEGEE come from the germline V gene. CDR3 protein: CASSPASDFYEQYF. DNA of the CDR3: TGTGCCAGCAGCCCCGCTAGCGACTTCTACGAGCAGTACTTC.